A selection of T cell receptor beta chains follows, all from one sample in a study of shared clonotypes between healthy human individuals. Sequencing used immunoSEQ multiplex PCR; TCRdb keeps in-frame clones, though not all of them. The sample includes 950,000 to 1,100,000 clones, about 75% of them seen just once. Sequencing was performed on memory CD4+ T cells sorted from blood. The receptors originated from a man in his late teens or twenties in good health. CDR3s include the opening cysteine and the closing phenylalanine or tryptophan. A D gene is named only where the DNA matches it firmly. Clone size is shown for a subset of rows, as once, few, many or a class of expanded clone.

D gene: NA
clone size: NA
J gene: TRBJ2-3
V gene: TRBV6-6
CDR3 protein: CASRKGTDTQYF
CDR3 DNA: TGTGCCAGCAGGAAGGGTACAGATACGCAGTATTTT

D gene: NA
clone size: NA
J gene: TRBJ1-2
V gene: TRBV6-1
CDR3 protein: CASSEAGTRNYGYTF
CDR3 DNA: TGTGCCAGCAGTGAGGCTGGGACCCGTAACTATGGCTACACCTTC

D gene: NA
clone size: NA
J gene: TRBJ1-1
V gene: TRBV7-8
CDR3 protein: CASSRPQGSLFF
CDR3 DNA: TGTGCCAGCAGCCGCCCCCAGGGTTCGCTTTTCTTT

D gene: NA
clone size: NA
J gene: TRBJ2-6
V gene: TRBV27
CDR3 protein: CASSMNSGANVLTF
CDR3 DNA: TGTGCCAGCAGTATGAACTCTGGGGCCAACGTCCTGACTTTC

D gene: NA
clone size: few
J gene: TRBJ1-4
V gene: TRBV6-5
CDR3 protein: CASSYDRKREKLFF
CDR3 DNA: TGTGCCAGCAGTTACGACAGGAAAAGGGAAAAACTGTTTTTT

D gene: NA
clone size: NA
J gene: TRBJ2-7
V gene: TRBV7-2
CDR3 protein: CASSLESTAGTSFYEQYF
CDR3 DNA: TGTGCCAGCAGCTTAGAATCGACGGCCGGGACATCCTTCTACGAGCAGTACTTC

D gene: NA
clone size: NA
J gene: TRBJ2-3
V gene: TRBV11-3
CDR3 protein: CASSTPDGAQYF
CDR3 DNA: TGTGCCAGCAGCACCCCCGACGGGGCGCAGTATTTT

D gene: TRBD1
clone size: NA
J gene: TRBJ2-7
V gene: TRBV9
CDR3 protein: CASSVEETGIYEQYF
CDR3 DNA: TGTGCCAGCAGCGTAGAGGAGACAGGGATCTACGAGCAGTACTTC

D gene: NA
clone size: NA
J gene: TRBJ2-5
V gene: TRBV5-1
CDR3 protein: CASSSQPGQAFQETQYF
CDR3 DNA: TGCGCCAGCAGCTCCCAACCGGGACAAGCCTTCCAAGAGACCCAGTACTTC

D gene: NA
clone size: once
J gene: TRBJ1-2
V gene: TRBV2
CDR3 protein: CASSLSVGSGGYTF
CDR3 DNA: TGTGCCAGCAGCCTCTCAGTGGGGTCGGGTGGCTACACCTTC

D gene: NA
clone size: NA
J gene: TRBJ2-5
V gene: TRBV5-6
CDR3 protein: CASRRGEETQYF
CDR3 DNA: TGTGCCTCGCGGCGGGGTGAAGAGACCCAGTACTTC

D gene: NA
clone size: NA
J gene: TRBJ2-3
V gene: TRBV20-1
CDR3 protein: CSARVDTQYF
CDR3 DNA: TGCAGTGCTAGAGTTGATACGCAGTATTTT

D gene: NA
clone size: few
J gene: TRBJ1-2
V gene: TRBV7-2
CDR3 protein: CASSLVGQSYGYTF
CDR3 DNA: TGTGCCAGCAGCTTAGTAGGACAGAGCTATGGCTACACCTTC

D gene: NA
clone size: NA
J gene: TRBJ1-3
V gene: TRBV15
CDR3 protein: CATSRDLGGPGNTIYF
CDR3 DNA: TGTGCCACCAGCAGAGATTTGGGGGGGCCTGGAAACACCATATATTTT

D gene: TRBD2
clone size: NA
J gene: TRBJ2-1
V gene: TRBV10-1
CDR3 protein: CASSDRASGSRVDEQFF
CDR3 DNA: TGCGCCAGCAGTGACCGGGCTAGCGGGAGTAGGGTCGATGAGCAGTTCTTC

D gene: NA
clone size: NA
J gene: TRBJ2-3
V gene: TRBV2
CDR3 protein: CASSGLGASTDTQYF
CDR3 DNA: TGTGCCAGCAGTGGATTGGGGGCTAGCACAGATACGCAGTATTTT

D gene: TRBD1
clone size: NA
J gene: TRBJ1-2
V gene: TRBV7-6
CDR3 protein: CASSSGGQGTNYGYTF
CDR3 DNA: TGTGCCAGCAGCTCGGGGGGACAGGGGACTAACTATGGCTACACCTTC

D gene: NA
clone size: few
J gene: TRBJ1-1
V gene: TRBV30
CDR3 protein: CAWSVRQNTEAFF
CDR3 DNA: TGTGCCTGGAGTGTACGACAGAACACTGAAGCTTTCTTT

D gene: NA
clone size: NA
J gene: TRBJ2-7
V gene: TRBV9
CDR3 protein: CASPKGSTYEQYF
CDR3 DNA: TGTGCCAGCCCTAAGGGGTCTACCTACGAGCAGTACTTC

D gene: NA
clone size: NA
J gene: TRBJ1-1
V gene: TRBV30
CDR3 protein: CAWSDSWDTEAFF
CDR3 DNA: TGTGCCTGGAGTGACAGTTGGGACACTGAAGCTTTCTTT

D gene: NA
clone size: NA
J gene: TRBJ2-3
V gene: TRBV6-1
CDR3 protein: CASSVLDTQYF
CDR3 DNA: TGTGCCAGCAGTGTACTGGATACGCAGTATTTT

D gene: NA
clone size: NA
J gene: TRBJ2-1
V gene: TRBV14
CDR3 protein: CASSYGQPYNEQFF
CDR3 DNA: TGTGCCAGCAGTTACGGACAGCCCTACAATGAGCAGTTCTTC

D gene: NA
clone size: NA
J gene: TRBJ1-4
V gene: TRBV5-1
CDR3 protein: CASSEGTVEKLFF
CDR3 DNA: TGCGCCAGCAGCGAAGGGACTGTTGAAAAACTGTTTTTT

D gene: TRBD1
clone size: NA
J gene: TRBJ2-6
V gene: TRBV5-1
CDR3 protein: CASSRQGAGANVLTF
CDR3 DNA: TGCGCCAGCAGCCGACAGGGGGCTGGGGCCAACGTCCTGACTTTC

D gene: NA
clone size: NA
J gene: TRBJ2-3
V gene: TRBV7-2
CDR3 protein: CASRLLTTVADTQYF
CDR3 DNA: TGTGCCAGCAGACTCCTAACCACAGTAGCGGATACGCAGTATTTT

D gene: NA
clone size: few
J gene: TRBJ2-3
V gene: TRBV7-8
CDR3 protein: CASSYLPALAEVPGGQYF
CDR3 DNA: TGTGCCAGCAGCTATCTCCCCGCTCTTGCGGAGGTGCCCGGTGGGCAGTATTTT

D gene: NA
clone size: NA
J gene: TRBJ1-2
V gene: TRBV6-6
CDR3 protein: CASSYLGDGYTF
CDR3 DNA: TGTGCCAGCAGTTACCTCGGAGATGGCTACACCTTC

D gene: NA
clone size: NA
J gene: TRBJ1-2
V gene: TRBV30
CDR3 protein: CAWGPGGAYGYTF
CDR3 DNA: TGTGCCTGGGGACCTGGCGGCGCCTATGGCTACACCTTC